The 25 T cell receptor beta chains below all came from one sample that was sequenced in a study of early T cells in non-severe SARS-CoV-2 infection. MiXCR, applied by TCRdb to the 5' RACE reads, yields one record per CDR3 protein. The sample has 55,000 to 65,000 distinct CDR3 sequences, about 12% seen once. The material sequenced was whole blood, taken at baseline. All receptors derive from an adult who was a healthcare worker with PCR-confirmed SARS-CoV-2 infection or an uninfected control (not recorded which).

This clonotype was observed a few times. V and J are TRBV10-2 and TRBJ2-7, with D tentatively TRBD2 (6 bases). This CDR3 region has 16 residues. The germline gives CDR1 WSHSY, CDR2 SAAADI. V was shortened by 5 bases and J by 2 bases, with 19 bases between the two germline ends. The CDR3, as DNA: TGCGCCAGCAGTTCTATTTTTGTCGCGGGGCCCTACGAGCAGTACTTC. Its protein product is CASSSIFVAGPYEQYF.

This clonotype was found a few times. The chain combines TRBV6-1 with TRBJ1-1; D gene uncertain. This CDR3 has 14 residues. Germline CDR1 is MNHNS and CDR2 is SASEGT. V lost 4 bases, J lost 0 bases, and 9 bases lay in between. The CDR3 DNA sequence: TGTGCCAGCAGTGGACCTAACATGAACACTGAAGCTTTCTTT. It is translated as CASSGPNMNTEAFF.

This clonotype has a handful of counts. This chain uses TRBV29-1 with TRBJ2-7; a weak D match, TRBD1 (5 bases). Trimming took 6 bases from V and 6 from J, leaving 15 bases between them. The CDR3 totals 12 residues. From germline, CDR1 is SQVTM and CDR2 ANQGSEA. The CDR3 DNA reads as TGCAGCGTGCTACCAGGGAACGGCGAGCAGTACTTC. Its protein product is CSVLPGNGEQYF.

V usage is TRBV4-2 and J usage is TRBJ2-1; 8 nucleotides match TRBD2. The CDR3 consists of 15 residues. Looked up from germline, CDR1 is LGHNA and CDR2 is YNFKEQ. V lost 7 bases, J lost 6 bases, and 11 bases stayed unmatched. CDR3 in DNA: TGTGCCAGCACCACGAGCGGGGGCACCCCCAATGAGCAGTTCTTC. Its protein product is CASTTSGGTPNEQFF.

The chain joins TRBV11-2 to TRBJ2-1, with a weak D call TRBD2 (7 bases). CDR1 and CDR2 (germline): SGHAT, FQNNGV. This CDR3 is 12 amino acids long. The CDR3 region is CAVVGGPDEQFF. The CDR3 nucleotides read TGTGCGGTGGTGGGGGGGCCGGATGAGCAGTTCTTC.

This clonotype was seen more than once but under ten times. The rearrangement joins TRBV10-3 to TRBJ2-7; D uncertain. Trimming took off 0 bases at V and 2 bases at J, with 11 bases between the two ends. This CDR3 is built from 15 residues. Germline CDR1 is ENHRY and CDR2 is SYGVKD. CDR3 nucleotides: TGTGCCATCAGTGAGTCGATCAGGAGCACCTACGAGCAGTACTTC. The encoded protein is CAISESIRSTYEQYF.

The chain carries TRBV2 and TRBJ2-1; 13 bases are shared with TRBD2. This CDR3 has 16 amino acids. The germline V gene has CDR1 SNHLY and CDR2 FYNNEI. V was clipped by 8 bases and J by 1 base; unmatched bases: 5. The CDR3 DNA sequence: TGTGCCAGCGACGGGACTAGCGGGGCTTCCTACAATGAGCAGTTCTTC. It is translated as CASDGTSGASYNEQFF.

This clonotype was seen more than once but under ten times. V usage is TRBV2 and J usage is TRBJ2-1; 13 nucleotides align to TRBD2. The germline CDR1 and CDR2 sequences are SNHLY and FYNNEI. V lost 5 bases, J lost 5 bases, and 3 bases stayed unmatched. This CDR3 is built from 15 residues. CDR3 amino acids: CASSTSGGANNEQFF. DNA of the CDR3: TGTGCCAGCAGTACTAGCGGGGGGGCGAACAATGAGCAGTTCTTC.

This clonotype was detected ten times or more. V and J are TRBV6-5 and TRBJ1-3; possible D gene TRBD1, 5 bases. The germline V and J ends were trimmed by 0 bases and 3 bases, with 9 bases remaining between them. The CDR3 extends over 15 amino acids. Germline CDR1 and CDR2: MNHEY and SVGAGI. CDR3 amino acids: CASSYSWQGGNTIYF. As DNA, the CDR3 is TGTGCCAGCAGTTACTCTTGGCAGGGTGGAAACACCATATATTTT.

The chain couples TRBV20-1 to TRBJ2-1, with TRBD1 matching over 9 bases. CDR1 is DFQATT and CDR2 is SNEGSKA in the germline V gene (reference sequence). Trimming cost V 4 bases and J 8 bases; bases outside gene matches: 9. The length of the CDR3 is 14 residues. In DNA, the CDR3 is TGCAGTGCTACAACAGGGGGCGCAGGTCATGAGCAGTTCTTC. The encoded protein is CSATTGGAGHEQFF.

This clonotype was detected a few times. The chain links TRBV20-1 to TRBJ1-3; TRBD1 is a possible D gene (6 bases). With 7 bases removed from V and 0 bases from J, the gap between germline ends came to 16 bases. The CDR3 is made up of 15 amino acids. Germline V CDR1 and CDR2: DFQATT, SNEGSKA (reference sequence). CDR3 nucleotides: TGCAGTGTCCTACCCCCACAGGGCTCTGGAAACACCATATATTTT. The encoded protein is CSVLPPQGSGNTIYF.

This clonotype was seen ten or more times. This chain joins TRBV6-5 and TRBJ1-1, with 12 positions matching TRBD1. CDR3 size: 15 residues. V lost 6 bases and J lost 3; bases outside the gene matches: 5. Germline V lookup: CDR1 MNHEY, CDR2 SVGAGI. CDR3 amino acids: CASRGQGAGDTEAFF. In DNA, the CDR3 is TGTGCCAGCAGGGGACAGGGGGCCGGTGACACTGAAGCTTTCTTT.

This chain joins TRBV9 and TRBJ2-1; possible D gene TRBD2, 6 bases. The germline CDR1 and CDR2 sequences are SGDLS and YYNGEE. CDR3 size: 15 residues. V dropped 0 bases and J dropped 2 bases, with 9 bases sitting between them. This CDR3 reads CASSVGLVTYNEQFF. In DNA form, the CDR3 reads TGTGCCAGCAGCGTAGGACTAGTTACCTACAATGAGCAGTTCTTC. The full variable domain, rest sourced from reference TRBV9 and TRBJ2-1, is DSGVTQTPKHLITATGQRVTLRCSPRSGDLSVYWYQQSLDQGLQFLIQYYNGEERAKGNILERFSAQQFPDLHSELNLSSLELGDSALYFCASSVGLVTYNEQFFGPGTRLTVL.

This clonotype was found a few times. The V call is TRBV30, the J call TRBJ2-7; 10 bases line up with TRBD2. The germline V gene encodes CDR1 GTSNPN and CDR2 SVGIG (reference sequence). Germline trimming cut 2 bases from V and 6 bases from J; bases unmatched to any gene: 4. The length of the CDR3 is 13 residues. The CDR3 DNA is TGTGCCTGGAGTCTACTAGCGGGACGCGAGCAGTACTTC. Translated, it gives CAWSLLAGREQYF. The variable domain in full, with the rest retrieved from reference TRBV30 and TRBJ2-7, is SQTIHQWPATLVQPVGSPLSLECTVEGTSNPNLYWYRQAAGRGLQLLFYSVGIGQISSEVPQNLSASRPQDRQFILSSKKLLLSDSGFYLCAWSLLAGREQYFGPGTRLTVT.

V and J are TRBV6-2 or TRBV6-3 and TRBJ1-1; D call uncertain. Trimming took 0 bases from V and 1 from J, leaving 6 bases between them. From germline, CDR1 is MNHEY and CDR2 SVGEGT. The CDR3 contains 14 residues. The chain's CDR3 is CASSYSISNTEAFF. As DNA, the CDR3 is TGTGCCAGCAGTTACTCGATCTCGAACACTGAAGCTTTCTTT.

The J gene is TRBJ1-4, the V gene TRBV11-2; no firm D call. This CDR3 region has 14 residues. Trimming took off 5 bases at V and 7 bases at J, with 14 bases between the two ends. Germline CDR1 SGHAT, CDR2 FQNNGV. This CDR3 reads CASSERAPVEKLFF. Here the CDR3 DNA reads TGTGCCAGCAGCGAACGGGCTCCGGTTGAAAAACTGTTTTTT.

This clonotype was found a few times. The chain links TRBV5-6 to TRBJ1-2; 7 nucleotides agree with TRBD1. This CDR3 spans 12 amino acids. Per germline, CDR1 SGHDT and CDR2 YYEEEE. V trimming: 3 bases; J trimming: 5 bases; junction bases outside the gene matches: 1. This CDR3 reads CASSWDRYGYTF. The CDR3 region has the DNA TGTGCCAGCAGCTGGGACAGATATGGCTACACCTTC.

This clonotype turned up a few times. The CDR3 loop is CASSHEGAGEGYTF. CDR3 in DNA: TGTGCCAGCAGCCACGAAGGGGCAGGGGAAGGCTACACCTTC. The chain couples TRBV4-2 to TRBJ1-2; tentatively, D is TRBD1 (6 bases). V gave up 3 bases and J gave up 8 bases, with 16 bases separating them. Germline lookup yields CDR1 LGHNA and CDR2 YNFKEQ. The CDR3 consists of 14 residues.

This clonotype was recorded a few times. The chain joins TRBV5-6 to TRBJ1-2, with unresolved D. Deletions cut 0 bases from V and 2 bases from J, with 11 bases between. The CDR3 contains 15 residues. Germline V gives CDR1 SGHDT, CDR2 YYEEEE. The CDR3 sequence: CASSLARSRNYGYTF. CDR3 in DNA: TGTGCCAGCAGCTTGGCGCGGAGCCGGAACTATGGCTACACCTTC.

This sequence joins TRBV28 and TRBJ2-1; TRBD2 matches at 13 bases. After removal of 8 bases from V and 9 bases from J, the junction contained 7 bases not matched to a gene. The CDR3 consists of 14 residues. The germline V gene has CDR1 MDHEN and CDR2 SYDVKM. In DNA form, the CDR3 reads TGTGCCAGCGGACTAGCGGGAGAGTTGAGTGAGCAGTTCTTC. Amino acids: CASGLAGELSEQFF.

The V gene is TRBV18, the J gene TRBJ1-1; D ambiguous. Trimming took 1 base from V and 4 from J, leaving 7 bases between them. CDR3 length: 13 residues. The germline V gene has CDR1 KGHSH and CDR2 LQKENI. The CDR3 spells CASSPREGTEAFF. The CDR3, as DNA: TGTGCCAGCTCACCACGGGAGGGCACTGAAGCTTTCTTT.

Ten or more counts support this clonotype. The J gene is TRBJ1-1, the V gene TRBV5-6, with unresolved D. The CDR3 covers 14 residues. The V end was cut by 0 bases, the J end by 2 bases, with 8 bases between. Germline lookup yields CDR1 SGHDT and CDR2 YYEEEE. Here the CDR3 DNA reads TGTGCCAGCAGCTTGGTGGGGTCAAACACTGAAGCTTTCTTT. This gives the protein CASSLVGSNTEAFF.

V gene TRBV6-6 combines with J gene TRBJ1-5, with D possibly being TRBD1 (6 bases). V lost 6 bases to trimming and J lost 4 bases, with 25 bases between them. The CDR3 has 18 amino acids. CDR1 is MNHNY, CDR2 SVGAGI, per germline (reference sequence). The CDR3 protein is CASSKFPSGTKRNQPQHF. The DNA of the CDR3 is TGTGCCAGCAGCAAATTTCCCTCCGGGACAAAGAGAAATCAGCCCCAGCATTTT.

This sequence joins TRBV6-5 and TRBJ1-5; the D gene is possibly TRBD1 (5 bases). The V end was cut by 8 bases, the J end by 6 bases, with 17 bases between. The CDR3 runs 14 residues. Germline V gene lookup returns CDR1 MNHEY and CDR2 SVGAGI. For the CDR3, the DNA is TGTGCCAGCTCCGGCGGAGGGACGGGTCAGCCCCAGCATTTT. The encoded protein is CASSGGGTGQPQHF.

This clonotype was counted only a few times. The J gene is TRBJ2-7, the V gene TRBV7-2, with 10 bases lining up with TRBD1. The CDR3 contains 14 residues. CDR1 SGHTA and CDR2 FQGNSA come from the germline V gene. J gave up 2 bases and V 5 bases, and 3 bases lay outside the gene matches. The DNA of the CDR3 is TGTGCCAGCAGCCCAGACAGGGGGCCCTACGAGCAGTACTTC. Its protein is CASSPDRGPYEQYF.